Listed below are T cell receptor beta chains from one sample, sequenced in a study of monozygotic twins with inflammatory bowel disease. TCRdb reworked the 5' RACE reads into one entry per CDR3 protein, no DNA. Recorded for this sample: around 100,000 distinct CDR3 sequences. The sequenced material came from blood. These receptors were obtained from a human donor with ulcerative colitis or Crohn's disease, or a healthy co-twin of an affected twin (not recorded which). CDR3s include the opening cysteine and the closing phenylalanine or tryptophan. The size entry is marked missing in some rows and otherwise reads once, few, many or a size class.

.,TRBJ2-1,TRBV12-3/TRBV12-4,17,CASSPTQGVISYNEQFF
.,TRBJ2-5,TRBV4-3,14,CASSQGSSGGTQYF
.,TRBJ2-1,TRBV6-2/TRBV6-3,16,CASSSDSGRAGNEQFF
.,TRBJ1-3,TRBV5-1,14,CASSPGAPGNTIYF
.,TRBJ1-1,TRBV18,14,CAGRQGTAYTEAFF
.,TRBJ2-3,TRBV28,15,CASSFSGGITDTQYF
.,TRBJ2-6,TRBV27,16,CASSYLGGSGANVLTF
.,TRBJ1-2,TRBV7-9,13,CASSLDAGNGYTF
.,TRBJ2-5,TRBV7-2,14,CASSYRTRRETQYF
.,TRBJ1-1,TRBV12-3/TRBV12-4,13,CASSLGPSTEAFF
.,TRBJ2-5,TRBV4-1,12,CASSQPLETQYF
.,TRBJ2-1,TRBV20-1,16,CSARDSLAGGAREQFF
.,TRBJ2-1,TRBV10-3,12,CAISLASDEQFF
.,TRBJ2-2,TRBV19,15,CASSLGVINTGELFF
.,TRBJ2-1,TRBV7-2,17,CASGPSGGSSSYNEQFF
.,TRBJ2-1,TRBV21-1,16,CASSPGRDKAYNEQFF
.,TRBJ2-7,TRBV20-1,12,CSGLAGVYEQYF
.,TRBJ2-5,TRBV7-7,21,CASSGTVPGPPSFFEQETQYF
.,TRBJ1-2,TRBV12-3/TRBV12-4,12,CASTQEFYGYTF
.,TRBJ1-1,TRBV5-1,15,CASSFSVRKNTEAFF
.,TRBJ2-2,TRBV12-3/TRBV12-4,17,CASSARLAGVLSGELFF
.,TRBJ2-3,TRBV7-6,16,CASSSRQDLRADTQYF
medium-sized,TRBJ1-4,TRBV28,15,CASNTPGREGEKLFF
.,TRBJ1-1,TRBV5-5,11,CASSARTEAFF
.,TRBJ2-7,TRBV28,12,CASSLSAYEQYF
.,TRBJ2-3,TRBV6-2/TRBV6-3,12,CASSYSPDTQYF
.,TRBJ2-7,TRBV11-3,20,CASSLVVGQGASRSSYEQYF
.,TRBJ1-4,TRBV7-9,14,CASSPGTGPEKLFF
.,TRBJ2-1,TRBV11-2,13,CASSLIAGAGEFF
.,TRBJ2-5,TRBV7-9,15,CASSRLAGAPETQYF
.,TRBJ2-6,TRBV5-6,19,CASSTPGLPPRSGANVLTF
.,TRBJ2-3,TRBV30,13,CAWRSVGTDTQYF
.,TRBJ2-1,TRBV30,15,CAWSVGQGLYNEQFF
.,TRBJ2-7,TRBV7-3,12,CASSSGSGEQYF